This entry lists 10 T cell receptor beta chains sequenced from one sample in a study of blood T cell repertoires in COVID-19. Assay used: immunoSEQ multiplex PCR; TCRdb lists only in-frame clones, some missing. This repertoire shows about 90,000 clones, over 80% found once; its top ten account for 31%. The sequenced sample was peripheral blood. The receptors originated from a woman older than 75 with active or convalescent COVID-19.

The rearrangement links TRBV20-1 to TRBJ2-5; 15 positions agree with TRBD2. J gave up 5 bases and V 3 bases, and 10 bases lay outside the gene matches. The germline gives CDR1 DFQATT, CDR2 SNEGSKA (reference sequence). There are 17 residues in the CDR3. Here the CDR3 reads CSASPWTSGRAGETQYF. In DNA, the CDR3 is TGCAGTGCTAGTCCCTGGACTAGCGGGAGGGCCGGCGAGACCCAGTACTTC.

The table lists this clone with a few counts. The rearrangement joins TRBV3-1 (or the pseudogene TRBV3-2) to TRBJ2-1, with 8 bases lining up with TRBD2. Looked up from germline, CDR1 is LGHDT and CDR2 is YNNKEL (reference sequence). The CDR3 contains 15 residues. V was pared by 1 base and J by 10 bases, with 9 bases of the junction left unmatched. Written as DNA, the CDR3 is TGTGCCAGCAGCCAAGCGGGGGGGCTGGATAAGGAGCAGTTCTTC. Translation gives CASSQAGGLDKEQFF.

The chain recombines TRBV3-1 (or the pseudogene TRBV3-2) with TRBJ2-1; 7 bases line up with TRBD2. V shed 1 base, J shed 9 bases, and the junction held 6 bases outside the gene matches. The germline V gene encodes CDR1 LGHDT and CDR2 YNNKEL (reference sequence). CDR3 length: 14 residues. Written as DNA, the CDR3 is TGTGCCAGCAGCCAAGTTCTGGGGGAGGGTGAGCAGTTCTTC. Amino acid sequence: CASSQVLGEGEQFF.

This rearrangement joins TRBV28 to TRBJ1-3, with 7 bases lining up with TRBD1. V dropped 6 bases and J dropped 8; count of bases not matched to a gene: 10. CDR1 MDHEN and CDR2 SYDVKM come from the germline V gene. The CDR3 has 14 residues. Here the CDR3 reads CASSLGTVVYTIYF. CDR3 bases: TGTGCCAGCAGCTTAGGGACAGTGGTATACACCATATATTTT.

This rearrangement joins TRBV9 to TRBJ2-5, with 10 bases lining up with TRBD1. Germline V lookup: CDR1 SGDLS, CDR2 YYNGEE. V lost 3 bases to trimming and J lost 4 bases; unmatched junction nucleotides: 9. This CDR3 contains 16 residues. This CDR3 reads CASSGAGTGVGETQYF. DNA for the CDR3: TGTGCCAGCAGCGGAGCCGGGACAGGGGTGGGAGAGACCCAGTACTTC.

The chain employs TRBV28 and TRBJ2-7, with D maybe TRBD2 (5 bases). Germline V lookup: CDR1 MDHEN, CDR2 SYDVKM. V was trimmed by 8 bases and J by 6 bases, leaving 20 bases between them. CDR3 length: 14 amino acids. The CDR3, as DNA: TGTGCCAGCCGCTACAGCGGACTCTGGTCCGAGCAGTACTTC. This codes for CASRYSGLWSEQYF. The full variable domain, with the rest looked up from reference TRBV28 and TRBJ2-7, is DVKVTQSSRYLVKRTGEKVFLECVQDMDHENMFWYRQDPGLGLRLIYFSYDVKMKEKGDIPEGYSVSREKKERFSLILESASTNQTSMYLCASRYSGLWSEQYFGPGTRLTVT.

The chain joins TRBV7-6 to TRBJ2-1, with a tentative D call TRBD2 (6 bases). Germline loops: CDR1 SGHVS, CDR2 FNYEAQ. V lost 5 bases, J lost 6 bases, and 20 bases lay in between. The CDR3 contains 16 residues. For the CDR3, the DNA is TGTGCCAGCAGCCCCCTATATCGGGGAGGTGCCAATGAGCAGTTCTTC. Its translation: CASSPLYRGGANEQFF.

The chain has TRBV5-4 and TRBJ2-1, with TRBD2 as a possible D gene (5 bases). CDR3 size: 15 residues. CDR1 SGHNT and CDR2 YYREEE come from the germline V gene (reference sequence). Between the trimmed V and J ends, which lost 1 base and 4 bases, there was a span of 12 bases. CDR3 residues: CASSLRTPGYNEQFF. For the CDR3, the DNA is TGTGCCAGCAGCTTGAGGACCCCGGGATACAATGAGCAGTTCTTC.

V is TRBV19 and J is TRBJ1-5, with a tentative D call TRBD1 (6 bases). Germline V gene lookup returns CDR1 LNHDA and CDR2 SQIVND (reference sequence). There are 17 residues in the CDR3. Trimming removed 3 bases at V and 0 bases at J, with 15 bases between. The chain's CDR3 is CASSIVGAGVSNQPQHF. In DNA, the CDR3 is TGTGCCAGTAGTATCGTGGGGGCAGGAGTTAGCAATCAGCCCCAGCATTTT.

The DNA for the CDR3 is TGTGCCAGCAGCCGGACGATGGTAGCGGGGGATTCCTACAATGAGCAGTTCTTC. Residues: CASSRTMVAGDSYNEQFF. V usage is TRBV7-6 and J usage is TRBJ2-1; 9 bases match TRBD2. CDR1 and CDR2 from the germline V gene are SGHVS and FNYEAQ. This CDR3 has 18 residues. The V and J ends lost 5 bases and 1 base, in that order; junction bases with no gene match: 12.